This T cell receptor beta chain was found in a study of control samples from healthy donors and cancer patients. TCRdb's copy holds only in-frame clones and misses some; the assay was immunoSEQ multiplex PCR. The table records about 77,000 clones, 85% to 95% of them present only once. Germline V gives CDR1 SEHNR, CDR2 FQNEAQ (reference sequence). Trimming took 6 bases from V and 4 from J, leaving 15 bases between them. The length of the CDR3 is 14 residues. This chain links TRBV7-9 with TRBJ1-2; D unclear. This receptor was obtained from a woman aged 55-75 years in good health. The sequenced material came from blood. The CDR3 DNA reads TGTGCCAGCAGACCCTTAGAGGGAGGCTATGGCTACACCTTC. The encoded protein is CASRPLEGGYGYTF.